This T cell receptor beta chain originates from a study of naive and memory T cell subsets. Whole-study results and caveats: Potentially, T cell activation and differentiation skew this RNA-based measurement. Delayed type IV hypersensitivity infiltration was taken to explain higher tuberculin-site TCR counts.

The CDR3 totals 14 residues. From germline, CDR1 is SGHVS and CDR2 FQNEAQ. Trimming removed 2 bases from V and 5 bases from J, with 10 bases in between. The sample's treatment: skin biopsy from PPD injection site in Mantoux-positive individual. An oligonucleotide containing a UMI was ligated to the 3' end of TCR cDNA. Skin biopsies came from PPD injection sites in Mantoux-positive individuals. Reverse transcription used DNase-treated unsorted total RNA, aiming for roughly 1 to 1,100 ng. This clonotype appeared many times. Its matching antigen is unknown. Amplification of ligated cDNA took four PCR rounds with SP2 and nested alpha and beta constant primers. TCRdb reanalysed the UMI-ligation and nested PCR reads using MiXCR and keeps one entry per CDR3 protein. The sample has about 37,000 distinct CDR3 sequences; around 10% are singletons.

Sequenced here: skin, sampled from a tuberculin skin test site. This TCR was recovered from an adult in good health. This chain joins TRBV7-8 and TRBJ1-5; perhaps TRBD1 as D (5 bases). This chain's CDR3 is CASSLTGGYQPQHF. CDR3 bases: TGTGCCAGCAGCTTAACCGGGGGGTATCAGCCCCAGCATTTT. The entire variable domain, with the rest obtained from reference TRBV7-8 and TRBJ1-5, is as follows: GAGVSQSPRYKVAKRGQDVALRCDPISGHVSLFWYQQALGQGPEFLTYFQNEAQLDKSGLPSDRFFAERPEGSVSTLKIQRTQQEDSAVYLCASSLTGGYQPQHFGDGTRLSIL.